This T cell receptor beta chain was identified during a study of blood T cell repertoires in COVID-19. Study overall: Italy, Spain and the United States were the sources of the convalescent and acute COVID-19 samples. The cDNA or gDNA used as material had been derived from T cells, B-cell-depleted T cells, or PBMCs.

Study processing details: For nucleated cells, counts were estimated from reference gene primer amplification. TCRdb's copy holds only in-frame clones and misses some; the assay was immunoSEQ multiplex PCR. Clone size and the V and J calls come from that table; the DNA yielded D and trimming. The sample comprises under 200,000 clones, 80% to 85% of which are singletons, and roughly 13% rests with the top ten. The CDR3 consists of 15 residues. The ends were cut back, 4 bases at V and 2 bases at J, with 14 bases in the middle. CDR1 and CDR2 (germline): MDHEN, SYDVKM. Sequenced input: peripheral blood. The chain couples TRBV28 to TRBJ2-5; the D gene is possibly TRBD1 (7 bases). The sequence was collected from a young man with active or convalescent COVID-19. The CDR3 coding sequence is TGTGCCAGCAGTTCCCCGGAGGGGGCGCAAGAGACCCAGTACTTC. As protein: CASSSPEGAQETQYF.